A single sample is the source of the 7 T cell receptor beta chains below, sequenced in a study of vaccination and CD4 T cells after COVID-19. Sequencing of the DNA from cultured CD4+ T cells was carried out with the Oncomine TCR Beta short-read assay. TCRdb reanalysed the PCR reads using MiXCR and keeps one entry per CDR3 protein. The repertoire has over 7,000 distinct CDR3 sequences, over 50% of them found once; the top ten carry approximately 15%. No cognate antigen is known for these TCRs. Treatment denoted: roughly ten-day PBMC culture with coronavirus spike peptide pools or control peptides (ViraFEST assay). Sequencing was performed on cultured CD4+ T cells from blood, taken after SARS-CoV-2 vaccination. The receptors were sampled from a human donor with COVID-19.

This clonotype was detected once. CDR3 residues: CASSTPGQGVLNTEAFF. In nucleotides, the CDR3 is TGTGCCAGCAGTACCCCGGGACAGGGGGTTTTGAACACTGAAGCTTTCTTT. The chain joins TRBV6-1 to TRBJ1-1; 11 bases line up with TRBD1. The V segment lost 5 bases and the J segment 0 bases; nucleotides outside the gene matches: 8. Germline CDR1 MNHNS, CDR2 SASEGT. The CDR3 spans 17 residues.

The DNA of the CDR3 is TGCGCCAGCAGTGATCAGCGGGGGGGCACAGATACGCAGTATTTT. Translation gives CASSDQRGGTDTQYF. The genes are TRBV10-1 and TRBJ2-3; 9 bases are shared with TRBD2. Trimming at V came to 3 bases and at J to 1 base, leaving 2 bases not matched to a gene. The CDR3 sequence is 15 residues long. The germline V gene encodes CDR1 WNHNN and CDR2 SYGVQD (reference sequence).

V and J are TRBV6-2 or TRBV6-3 and TRBJ2-7, with TRBD2 matching over 8 bases. The CDR3 loop spans 15 amino acids. CDR1 is MNHEY and CDR2 is SVGEGT in the germline V gene. V lost 7 bases and J lost 2; bases outside the gene matches: 10. CDR3 coding DNA: TGTGCCAGCACCGACAAGCGGGGGAGACCCTACGAGCAGTACTTC. Its translation is CASTDKRGRPYEQYF.

The chain combines TRBV27 with TRBJ2-3, with 10 bases identical to TRBD2. The CDR3 sequence is 16 residues long. The J segment lost 1 base and the V segment lost 5 bases, leaving 6 bases of the junction unmatched. Germline values: CDR1 MNHEY, CDR2 SMNVEV (reference sequence). The CDR3 bases are TGTGCCAGCAGTCGGACTAGCGGCGGGGGCACAGATACGCAGTATTTT. Translating gives CASSRTSGGGTDTQYF.

This chain connects TRBV7-2 to TRBJ1-5, with a possible D match to TRBD1 (5 bases). The CDR3 has 17 residues. Germline V gene data show CDR1 as SGHTA and CDR2 as FQGNSA. The V and J ends lost 3 bases and 7 bases respectively, with 22 bases between them. The CDR3 nucleotides are TGTGCCAGCAGCTTGGTGGGGACCGCCACAAACTTCCAGCCCCAGCATTTT. Its translation: CASSLVGTATNFQPQHF.

V is TRBV27 and J is TRBJ2-7; D not certain. Trimming left V 5 bases short and J 2 bases short, with 19 bases between. The CDR3 has 16 residues. Germline V lookup: CDR1 MNHEY, CDR2 SMNVEV (reference sequence). The CDR3 loop is CASSPDPGGSTYEQYF. For the CDR3, the DNA is TGTGCCAGCAGTCCCGATCCGGGCGGTTCTACCTACGAGCAGTACTTC.

The rearrangement joins TRBV27 to TRBJ2-7, with a possible D match to TRBD1 (6 bases). This CDR3 is built from 15 residues. Germline V lookup: CDR1 MNHEY, CDR2 SMNVEV (reference sequence). The ends were cut back, 9 bases at V and 6 bases at J, with 24 bases in the middle. The CDR3 coding sequence is TGTGCCAGTCGAGGTTTACTGGGGGCGCTGAGCGAGCAGTACTTC. Protein product: CASRGLLGALSEQYF.